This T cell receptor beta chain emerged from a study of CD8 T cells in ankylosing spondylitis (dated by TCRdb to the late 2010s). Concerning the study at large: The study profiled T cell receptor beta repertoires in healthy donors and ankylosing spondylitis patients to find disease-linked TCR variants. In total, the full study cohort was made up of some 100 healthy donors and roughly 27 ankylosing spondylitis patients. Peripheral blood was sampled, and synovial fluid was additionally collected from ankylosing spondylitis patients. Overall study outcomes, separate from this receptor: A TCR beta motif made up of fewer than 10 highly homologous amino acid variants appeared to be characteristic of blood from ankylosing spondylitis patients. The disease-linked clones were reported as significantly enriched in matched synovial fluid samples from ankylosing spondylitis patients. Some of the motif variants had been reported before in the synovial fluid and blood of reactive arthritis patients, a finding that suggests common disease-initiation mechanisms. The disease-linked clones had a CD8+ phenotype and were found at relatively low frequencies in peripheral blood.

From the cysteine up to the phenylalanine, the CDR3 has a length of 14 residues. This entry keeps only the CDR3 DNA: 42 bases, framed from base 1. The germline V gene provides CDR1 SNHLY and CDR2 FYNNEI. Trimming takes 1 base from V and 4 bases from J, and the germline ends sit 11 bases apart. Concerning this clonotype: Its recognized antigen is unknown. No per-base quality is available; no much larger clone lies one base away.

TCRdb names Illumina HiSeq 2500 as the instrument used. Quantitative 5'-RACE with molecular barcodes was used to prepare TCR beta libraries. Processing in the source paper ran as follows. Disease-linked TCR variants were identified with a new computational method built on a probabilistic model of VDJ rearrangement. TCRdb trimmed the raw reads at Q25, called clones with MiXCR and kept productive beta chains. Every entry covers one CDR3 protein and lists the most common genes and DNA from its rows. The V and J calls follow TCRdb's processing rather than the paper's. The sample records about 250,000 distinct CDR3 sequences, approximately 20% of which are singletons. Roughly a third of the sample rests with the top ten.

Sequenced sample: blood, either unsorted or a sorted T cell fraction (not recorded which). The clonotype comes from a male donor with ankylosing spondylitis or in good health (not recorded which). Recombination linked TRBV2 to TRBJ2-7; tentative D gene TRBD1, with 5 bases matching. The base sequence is TGTGCCAGCAGTGAAGAAGGGGTCGAGTACGAGCAGTACTTC. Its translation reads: CASSEEGVEYEQYF. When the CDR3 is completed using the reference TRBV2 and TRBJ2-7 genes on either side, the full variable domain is EPEVTQTPSHQVTQMGQEVILRCVPISNHLYFYWYRQILGQKVEFLVSFYNNEISEKSEIFDDQFSVERPDGSNFTLKIRSTKLEDSAMYFCASSEEGVEYEQYFGPGTRLTVT.